This note documents a single TCR beta chain sequence. The clone's antigen remains unknown. The sample holds no much larger clone one base away, and base qualities are not on file. The label giving this sample's time point can be read as: baseline before first vaccination. Vaccinee samples came from UK trials COV001 and COV002, including a single-blind randomized controlled phase 2/3 trial of AZD1222 (ChAdOx1 nCoV-19) in healthy adults. Trial participant PBMC samples were collected at day 0 and day 28 after the second dose for TCRbeta chain sequencing. The CDR3 regions of human TCRbeta chains were analyzed by immunosequencing. The authors' pipeline ran thus. TCRs in the repertoires were compared against a reference library of SARS-CoV-2-specific TCRs that had been generated with the MIRA antigen-specificity platform. Breadth meant the fraction of unique TCRs that were SARS-CoV-2-associated, whereas depth meant the fraction of total T cells that were SARS-CoV-2-associated. Each spike-specific TCR was assigned to its reactive spike region and to a CD4 or CD8 class using the MIRA data. Log10-transformed breadth and depth values were compared by one-way ANOVA with Sidak's multiple comparisons tests. As stored in TCRdb, this immuneACCESS dataset retains in-frame rearrangements with V and J assigned. A fraction of the clones does not appear; measured against another copy, unresolved V genes explain less than half of the discrepancy, and the remainder lacks a known reason. The V and J calls and the clone size are those of that table, but D and trimming were determined from the DNA. Present in this sample are 50,000 or so clones, approximately 89% of which were seen just once. The ten largest clones represent 14% to 15% of the sample.

The germline V gene sets CDR1 to SGHAT and CDR2 to FQNNGV. The cysteine opens and the phenylalanine closes a CDR3 of 16 amino acids. Kept here is only the CDR3 DNA, which spans 48 bases and is read in frame from base 1. V and J are trimmed by 3 bases and 3 bases, and the gene matches miss 10 bases of the junction. This specimen belongs to a study of T cell responses to AZD1222 COVID-19 vaccine (dated by TCRdb to the early 2020s). About the study as a whole: Because spike-specific TCR depth and breadth did not differ between the two schedules, AZD1222 recipients who got a second dose at roughly 4 weeks were pooled with those who got a second dose at roughly 12 weeks. Trial participants were enrolled by age into subgroups of 18-55, 56-69 and 70-plus years, and about 150, 27 and 61 TCR-sequenced participants, respectively, were included in these subgroups. TCR sequencing was performed for 233 trial participants, of whom roughly 200 were given two doses of AZD1222 and approximately 25 were given two doses of MenACWY control vaccine. Beyond this particular receptor, the publication reports: A significant rise in spike-specific TCR breadth and depth was observed after two AZD1222 doses relative to day 0 and relative to MenACWY recipients. The 56-69-year group was small, and its depth increase did not reach significance, likely because of low power. Because no samples from the day 14 peak response were available, repertoires could be characterized only after the peak T cell response. Reportedly, close to half of the unique spike-specific TCRs recognized epitopes lying outside the regions that are mutated in the B.1.351 and B.1.1.7 variants. Vaccine-associated CD4 TCRs spanned the whole spike protein, with dominant responses in regions 160-218 and 743-854. Conclusions about previously exposed vaccinees are limited, since just six or seven AZD1222 recipients were seropositive for SARS-CoV-2 at baseline. Most participants were white British and females outnumbered males, and the authors suggested that clonal diversity may have been underestimated.

This specimen was peripheral blood, taken on day 0 of AZD1222 vaccination. Here the chain combines TRBV11-2 and TRBJ2-7; the junction holds 8 bases that match TRBD2. This receptor was obtained from an adult in good health. The bases read TGTGCCAGCAGCTTCCGCCATAGCGGGAAGGACTACGAGCAGTACTTC. It specifies CASSFRHSGKDYEQYF.